Listed here is a single T cell receptor (beta chain). V was trimmed by 0 bases and J by 0 bases, leaving 15 bases between them. This CDR3 contains 18 residues. Germline CDR1 SGHDN, CDR2 FVKESK. The data derive from a study of blood T cell repertoires in COVID-19. Study-level information: PBMCs, B-cell-depleted T cells, or T cells provided the cDNA or gDNA that made up the material.

As handled by the study authors: Reference gene primer amplification gave estimated nucleated cell counts. Data came from immunoSEQ multiplex PCR; TCRdb stores just in-frame clones and leaves some out. V and J calls and clone size follow that table, whereas D and trimming were derived from the DNA. Among fewer than 85,000 clones listed, 74% were seen once. The V and J genes are TRBV14 and TRBJ2-1, with D possibly TRBD1 on 6 matching bases. Sample: peripheral blood. The TCR originated in a human donor with acute or convalescent COVID-19. The donor label of this sample is uncertain. The CDR3 sequence is CASSQDRGGFSSYNEQFF. CDR3 DNA sequence: TGTGCCAGCAGCCAAGATCGAGGGGGATTCAGCTCCTACAATGAGCAGTTCTTC.